These 2 T cell receptor beta chains were sequenced from one sample in a study of blood T cell repertoires in COVID-19. The method was immunoSEQ multiplex PCR; TCRdb's version includes in-frame clones alone and lacks a portion of them. The data contain hundreds of thousands of clones, approximately 85% of them singletons. The sequencing input was PBMCs or T cells enriched from blood (not recorded which). The source of these receptors is a woman aged 25 to 39 who had recovered from COVID-19.

The gene calls are TRBV30 and TRBJ1-1; D perhaps matches TRBD1 (6 bases). CDR1 is GTSNPN, CDR2 SVGIG, per germline (reference sequence). V was trimmed by 0 bases and J by 5 bases, leaving 16 bases between them. This CDR3 region has 15 residues. CDR3 residues: CAWSVRGQWTTEAFF. The CDR3 nucleotides are TGTGCCTGGAGTGTACGGGGACAATGGACGACTGAAGCTTTCTTT.

This rearrangement joins TRBV9 to TRBJ2-1; possible D gene TRBD2, 6 bases. Trimming took off 3 bases at V and 6 bases at J, with 16 bases between the two ends. This CDR3 has 15 amino acids. Germline-derived CDR1 and CDR2 are SGDLS and YYNGEE. As DNA, the CDR3 is TGTGCCAGCAGCGCCGGGGGACCCTTATTCAATGAGCAGTTCTTC. Translation gives CASSAGGPLFNEQFF.